A single sample gave rise to the 17 T cell receptor beta chains below, sequenced in a study of shared clonotypes between healthy human individuals (dated by TCRdb to 2020 to 2021). The library was produced with the immunoSEQ multiplex PCR assay. TCRdb limited this immuneACCESS table to in-frame rearrangements with V and J called. A share of clones is missing; checked studies link under half to unresolved V genes, and the rest is unexplained. Within this sample are about 490,000 clones, with about 72% of them counted one time only. The ten top clones hold around 13% of the sample. Sequencing was performed on PBMCs. The receptors were gathered from a woman in her forties in good health. Some clones in this sample may be carry-over from other donors' samples.

The chain couples TRBV19 to TRBJ1-1; TRBD1 might be the D (6 bases). Germline V gene data show CDR1 as LNHDA and CDR2 as SQIVND (reference sequence). There are 11 residues in the CDR3. V lost 9 bases and J lost 4, with 9 bases in between. CDR3 nucleotides: TGTGCCAGCGAACAGGGCACTGAAGCTTTCTTT. Amino acid sequence: CASEQGTEAFF.

The CDR3 DNA sequence: TGTGCCAGCAGCCCAAGACTAGCGGGAGTGGACTATGAGCAGTTCTTC. The encoded protein is CASSPRLAGVDYEQFF. The rearrangement links TRBV4-2 to TRBJ2-1; 12 bases fit TRBD2. The V and J ends lost 4 bases and 8 bases, in that order; junction bases with no gene match: 9. The CDR3 has 16 residues. From germline, CDR1 is LGHNA and CDR2 YNFKEQ.

The CDR3, as DNA: TGTGCCAGCAGCTTCAGGGGCGCAGATACGCAGTATTTT. As protein: CASSFRGADTQYF. V usage is TRBV7-8 and J usage is TRBJ2-3, with D possibly matching TRBD1 (6 bases). Germline CDR1 and CDR2: SGHVS and FQNEAQ. The CDR3 is 13 amino acids. Trimming cost V 3 bases and J 4 bases, with 8 bases left between them.

There are a few counts of this clone. Different DNA sequences within this sample yield the same CDR3. The chain has TRBV28 and TRBJ2-7; 10 positions agree with TRBD2. The ends lost 3 bases at V and 5 bases at J; junction bases unmatched: 7. Germline CDR1 is MDHEN and CDR2 is SYDVKM. The CDR3 spans 15 residues. This CDR3 is CASSLSLAGDNEQYF. CDR3 DNA sequence: TGTGCCAGCAGTTTGAGCCTAGCGGGAGATAACGAGCAGTACTTC.

The chain combines TRBV7-2 with TRBJ2-1; the D call may be TRBD1 or TRBD2 (5 bases each). This CDR3 region has 14 residues. V lost 5 bases and J 9 bases, leaving 17 bases between the germline ends. Germline V gene sequence: CDR1 SGHTA, CDR2 FQGNSA. The CDR3 loop reads CASSLTDWDGEQFF. The CDR3 coding sequence is TGTGCCAGCAGCCTAACGGACTGGGACGGTGAGCAGTTCTTC.

The chain has TRBV5-4 and TRBJ2-5; 10 bases are shared with TRBD2. The CDR3 runs 15 residues. Unmatched junction bases numbered 6, after V lost 4 bases and J lost 3 bases. Germline lookup yields CDR1 SGHNT and CDR2 YYREEE (reference sequence). The chain's CDR3 is CASSPPSGREETQYF. The DNA for the CDR3 is TGTGCCAGCAGCCCTCCTAGCGGGAGAGAAGAGACCCAGTACTTC. The full variable domain, rest sourced from reference TRBV5-4 and TRBJ2-5, is ETGVTQSPTHLIKTRGQQVTLRCSSQSGHNTVSWYQQALGQGPQFIFQYYREEENGRGNFPPRFSGLQFPNYSSELNVNALELDDSALYLCASSPPSGREETQYFGPGTRLLVL.

The CDR3 loop reads CASSFGGGGQETQYF. The CDR3 nucleotides are TGTGCCAGCAGCTTTGGAGGGGGCGGGCAAGAGACCCAGTACTTC. The J gene is TRBJ2-5, the V gene TRBV5-5, with D possibly being TRBD1 (7 bases). The germline V gene has CDR1 SGHKS and CDR2 YYEKEE (reference sequence). Trimming pared 2 bases from V and 2 bases from J, leaving 13 bases between. The CDR3 is made up of 15 amino acids.

V gene TRBV19 combines with J gene TRBJ2-3; no definite D call. Germline lookup yields CDR1 LNHDA and CDR2 SQIVND (reference sequence). The ends were cut back, 4 bases at V and 7 bases at J, with 12 bases in the middle. The CDR3 runs 13 residues. DNA for the CDR3: TGTGCCAGTAGTAGGGGTTTGCCGAATACGCAGTATTTT. Protein product: CASSRGLPNTQYF.

The V call is TRBV10-3, the J call TRBJ2-3; D gene uncertain. V gave up 3 bases and J gave up 2 bases, with 18 bases separating them. Germline CDR1 reads ENHRY; CDR2 reads SYGVKD. CDR3 length equals 17 residues. CDR3 bases: TGTGCCATCAGTGATCCACGATACGGTCGCGTCACAGATACGCAGTATTTT. This codes for CAISDPRYGRVTDTQYF.

This rearrangement joins TRBV27 to TRBJ2-5; D may be TRBD2 (8 bases). The J call is in doubt because the DNA end fits TRBJ2-7 better. CDR1 MNHEY and CDR2 SMNVEV come from the germline V gene (reference sequence). The CDR3 covers 14 residues. CDR3 sequence: CASSPPGGGPEQYF. The CDR3 DNA reads as TGTGCCAGCAGCCCCCCGGGAGGGGGCCCCGAGCAGTACTTC.

This clone was seen just once. The genes are TRBV19 and TRBJ2-5, with D possibly being TRBD1 (6 bases). The CDR3 spans 15 residues. Trimming shortened V by 3 bases and J by 1 base, and 12 bases separated the two germline ends. Germline V gives CDR1 LNHDA, CDR2 SQIVND (reference sequence). CDR3 nucleotide sequence: TGTGCCAGTAGTATTAGGGCAGGGGTCCAAGAGACCCAGTACTTC. Residues: CASSIRAGVQETQYF. Based on the CDR3 plus reference TRBV19 and TRBJ2-5, the full variable domain is DGGITQSPKYLFRKEGQNVTLSCEQNLNHDAMYWYRQDPGQGLRLIYYSQIVNDFQKGDIAEGYSVSREKKESFPLTVTSAQKNPTAFYLCASSIRAGVQETQYFGPGTRLLVL.

The chain combines TRBV28 with TRBJ2-1; a weak D match, TRBD2 (6 bases). The germline CDR1 and CDR2 sequences are MDHEN and SYDVKM. CDR3 length: 13 residues. The ends were cut back, 3 bases at V and 7 bases at J, with 10 bases in the middle. The CDR3 protein is CASSFGAGNEQFF. The CDR3 bases are TGTGCCAGCAGTTTCGGGGCGGGGAATGAGCAGTTCTTC.

The chain employs TRBV6-6 and TRBJ2-3; D is unresolved. The CDR3 is 14 residues long. Trimming took off 2 bases at V and 0 bases at J, with 6 bases between the two ends. Germline CDR1 MNHNY, CDR2 SVGAGI (reference sequence). The CDR3 DNA sequence: TGTGCCAGCAGTTACGGTGCTAGCACAGATACGCAGTATTTT. Its protein product is CASSYGASTDTQYF.

The V gene is TRBV5-6, the J gene TRBJ1-5; D is uncertain. This CDR3 has 15 amino acids. Germline V gene lookup returns CDR1 SGHDT and CDR2 YYEEEE. V was cut by 0 bases and J by 6 bases, with 13 bases left in between. This CDR3 reads CASSLGVLGVQPQHF. The CDR3 DNA follows: TGTGCCAGCAGCTTGGGTGTCCTCGGGGTTCAGCCCCAGCATTTT.

This chain links TRBV6-4 with TRBJ2-7, with a possible D match to TRBD2 (6 bases). The CDR3 spans 16 residues. Between the trimmed V and J ends, which lost 5 bases and 3 bases, there was a span of 20 bases. Germline CDR1 is MRHNA and CDR2 is SNTAGT. The CDR3 spells CASSREGTLNGYEQYF. CDR3 in DNA: TGTGCCAGCAGTCGCGAAGGGACTCTTAACGGCTACGAGCAGTACTTC.

This rearrangement joins TRBV7-9 to TRBJ2-2; the D call may be TRBD1 or TRBD2 (6 bases each). The germline V and J ends were trimmed by 6 bases and 0 bases, with 20 bases remaining between them. The CDR3 consists of 18 residues. The germline V gene has CDR1 SEHNR and CDR2 FQNEAQ (reference sequence). CDR3 DNA: TGTGCCAGCAGGGCAGGGGCGGGGTACCCGGCGAACACCGGGGAGCTGTTTTTT. Its protein is CASRAGAGYPANTGELFF.

The chain uses TRBV4-1 and TRBJ2-1; 8 bases agree with TRBD2. This CDR3 is built from 15 residues. CDR1 is MGHRA and CDR2 is YSYEKL in the germline V gene. V lost 2 bases to trimming and J lost 9 bases; unmatched junction nucleotides: 9. CDR3 amino acids: CASSQLAIAGSEQFF. CDR3 bases: TGCGCCAGCAGCCAACTGGCAATAGCGGGGAGTGAGCAGTTCTTC.